The 2 T cell receptor beta chains in this list originate from one sample, sequenced in a study of blood T cell repertoires in COVID-19. Sequencing used immunoSEQ multiplex PCR; TCRdb keeps in-frame clones, though not all of them. The data contain more than 250,000 clones, around 87% of them seen just once; the ten biggest clones take up roughly 5.3%. Sample: PBMCs or T cells enriched from blood (not recorded which). These receptors all stem from a woman under 40 who had recovered from COVID-19.

This clone was seen once. The chain links TRBV28 to TRBJ2-2, with 11 nucleotides matching TRBD2. The germline V gene has CDR1 MDHEN and CDR2 SYDVKM. Trimming took 8 bases from V and 5 from J; bases not matched to a gene: 4. The CDR3 spans 14 residues. CDR3 sequence reads: CASGTSGGTGELFF. Written as DNA, the CDR3 is TGTGCCAGCGGTACTAGCGGGGGAACCGGGGAGCTGTTTTTT.

This clone was recorded only once. The genes are TRBV7-2 and TRBJ2-1; possible D gene TRBD2, 6 bases. Germline CDR1 and CDR2: SGHTA and FQGNSA. Trimming pared 1 base from V and 1 base from J, leaving 17 bases between. This CDR3 comprises 18 residues. The CDR3 protein is CASSLDPSAGRSYNEQFF. The DNA for the CDR3 is TGTGCCAGCAGCTTAGACCCTTCGGCGGGGAGGTCCTACAATGAGCAGTTCTTC.